The 18 T cell receptor beta chains presented below share a single source sample, sequenced in a study of T cell changes during pregnancy in multiple sclerosis. TCRdb's copy holds only in-frame clones and misses some; the assay was immunoSEQ multiplex PCR. Of tens of thousands of clones in the sample, 75% to 90% were seen once. The sequencing used peripheral blood, collected after pregnancy. The receptor source for this set is a female donor with multiple sclerosis, enrolled in a pregnancy study.

The chain couples TRBV18 to TRBJ1-1; weak D call: TRBD1 (5 bases). In germline, CDR1 is KGHSH, CDR2 LQKENI. This CDR3 comprises 13 residues. V shed 3 bases and J shed 5 bases, with 10 bases lying between them. CDR3 in amino acids: CASSPTEATEAFF. CDR3 sequence (DNA): TGTGCCAGCTCACCGACAGAGGCAACTGAAGCTTTCTTT.

The rearrangement joins TRBV27 to TRBJ2-4; D might be TRBD1 (6 bases). The CDR3 contains 13 residues. Looked up from germline, CDR1 is MNHEY and CDR2 is SMNVEV (reference sequence). V gave up 6 bases and J gave up 7 bases, with 13 bases separating them. The DNA for the CDR3 is TGTGCCAGCAGCCACCCAGGGGATAACATTCAGTACTTC. It specifies CASSHPGDNIQYF.

CDR3 amino acids: CASSVLRGETQYF. For the CDR3, the DNA is TGTGCCAGCAGTGTCTTAAGAGGGGAGACCCAGTACTTC. The chain recombines TRBV6-4 with TRBJ2-5; possible D gene TRBD2, 5 bases. V lost 4 bases, J lost 5 bases, and 11 bases lay in between. The germline V gene has CDR1 MRHNA and CDR2 SNTAGT. The CDR3 has 13 amino acids.

This chain links TRBV5-1 with TRBJ1-2; D perhaps matches TRBD1 (6 bases). Germline loops: CDR1 SGHRS, CDR2 YFSETQ. This CDR3 region has 13 residues. V lost 4 bases and J 7 bases, leaving 14 bases between the germline ends. The CDR3: CASSGYRDTGYTF. The CDR3 bases are TGCGCCAGCAGCGGATACAGGGATACTGGCTACACCTTC.

CDR3 nucleotides: TGCGCCAGCTCGACAGATAGGCAAGGCTACACCTTC. Encoded protein: CASSTDRQGYTF. The chain has TRBV5-1 and TRBJ1-2; a weak D match, TRBD1 (5 bases). Germline V gene sequence: CDR1 SGHRS, CDR2 YFSETQ. V was clipped by 7 bases and J by 8 bases, with 15 bases between them. CDR3 length equals 12 residues.

The rearrangement joins TRBV30 to TRBJ2-7, with TRBD2 as a possible D gene (6 bases). Trimming took off 6 bases at V and 1 base at J, with 10 bases between the two ends. CDR1 GTSNPN and CDR2 SVGIG come from the germline V gene (reference sequence). The CDR3 is made up of 12 amino acids. CDR3 residues: CACYRESYEQYF. CDR3 in DNA: TGTGCCTGTTACCGGGAGTCCTACGAGCAGTACTTC.

The chain has TRBV7-2 and TRBJ2-1; 15 bases match TRBD2. The CDR3 consists of 16 residues. Germline assignment: CDR1 SGHTA and CDR2 FQGNSA. V lost 4 bases to trimming and J lost 9 bases; unmatched junction nucleotides: 7. The CDR3 is CASSSGLAGGLSEQFF. In DNA form, the CDR3 reads TGTGCCAGCAGCTCCGGACTAGCGGGGGGGCTGAGTGAGCAGTTCTTC.

This clone was seen a single time. This rearrangement joins TRBV4-1 to TRBJ2-2; 10 nucleotides align to TRBD1. The CDR3 covers 19 residues. The trim removed 3 bases at V and 0 bases at J, leaving 10 bases unmatched. CDR1 and CDR2 from the germline V gene are MGHRA and YSYEKL. In DNA, the CDR3 is TGCGCCAGCAGCCAGCGGTGGGGACAGGGGCTAGCGAACACCGGGGAGCTGTTTTTT. This codes for CASSQRWGQGLANTGELFF.

The V and J genes are TRBV27 and TRBJ1-5; tentatively, D is TRBD1 (5 bases). The CDR3 extends over 15 amino acids. Germline CDR1 reads MNHEY; CDR2 reads SMNVEV (reference sequence). Trimming left V 0 bases short and J 7 bases short, with 13 bases between. The CDR3 region is CASSLSRQGSQPQHF. Written as DNA, the CDR3 is TGTGCCAGCAGTTTATCGCGGCAGGGTTCCCAGCCCCAGCATTTT.

The rearrangement joins TRBV5-1 to TRBJ2-3, with D possibly TRBD1 on 6 matching bases. CDR1 is SGHRS and CDR2 is YFSETQ in the germline V gene. V gave up 0 bases and J gave up 0 bases, with 8 bases separating them. This CDR3 has 15 residues. The CDR3 reads CASSLGQGSTDTQYF. The CDR3 DNA sequence: TGCGCCAGCAGCTTGGGGCAGGGGAGCACAGATACGCAGTATTTT.

This clone was counted a few times. The chain links TRBV28 to TRBJ2-7; TRBD1 aligns across 8 bases. Per the germline V gene, CDR1 is MDHEN and CDR2 is SYDVKM. Trimming removed 4 bases from V and 6 bases from J; junction bases left unmatched: 8. There are 14 residues in the CDR3. CDR3: CASSSRTGSAEQYF. In DNA, the CDR3 is TGTGCCAGCAGTTCCCGGACAGGGAGCGCCGAGCAGTACTTC.

J is TRBJ2-6 and V is TRBV19; D remains unclear. V gave up 6 bases and J gave up 0 bases, with 3 bases separating them. This CDR3 has 13 residues. Looked up from germline, CDR1 is LNHDA and CDR2 is SQIVND (reference sequence). The chain's CDR3 is CASSGSGANVLTF. The CDR3 DNA reads as TGTGCCAGTAGCGGCTCTGGGGCCAACGTCCTGACTTTC.

The chain couples TRBV2 to TRBJ1-2; TRBD1 agrees at 9 bases. The V gene's germline CDR1 is SNHLY and CDR2 FYNNEI. The CDR3 extends over 13 amino acids. J lost 6 bases, V lost 7 bases, and 6 bases had no gene match. CDR3 bases: TGTGCCAGCACCCGAGGACAGGGGAATGGCTACACCTTC. It translates to CASTRGQGNGYTF.

The J gene is TRBJ1-2, the V gene TRBV5-4; D remains unclear. The length of the CDR3 is 16 residues. The V gene lost 4 bases and the J gene lost 4 bases, with 20 bases spanning the gap. Germline loops: CDR1 SGHNT, CDR2 YYREEE (reference sequence). CDR3 nucleotide sequence: TGTGCCAGCAGCCCACGAGATGGGGAAAGCGGCTATGGCTACACCTTC. It encodes CASSPRDGESGYGYTF. Filled out from reference TRBV5-4 and TRBJ1-2, the complete variable domain reads ETGVTQSPTHLIKTRGQQVTLRCSSQSGHNTVSWYQQALGQGPQFIFQYYREEENGRGNFPPRFSGLQFPNYSSELNVNALELDDSALYLCASSPRDGESGYGYTFGSGTRLTVV.

This clone occurred once. The chain carries TRBV19 and TRBJ1-1, with no clear D. V was trimmed by 5 bases and J by 3 bases, leaving 13 bases between them. CDR3 length: 14 residues. Germline CDR1 LNHDA, CDR2 SQIVND (reference sequence). The CDR3, as DNA: TGTGCCAGTAGTGTACACTTTCTAGACACTGAAGCTTTCTTT. Encoded protein: CASSVHFLDTEAFF.

The chain uses TRBV19 and TRBJ2-5; D is ambiguous. Trimming removed 5 bases from V and 1 base from J, with 23 bases in between. The germline CDR1 and CDR2 sequences are LNHDA and SQIVND (reference sequence). CDR3 size: 18 residues. This CDR3 reads CASSAALNHGNSQETQYF. As DNA, the CDR3 is TGTGCCAGTAGTGCGGCCCTTAACCATGGAAATTCCCAAGAGACCCAGTACTTC.

V is TRBV4-1 and J is TRBJ1-5, with D possibly being TRBD1 (5 bases). V gave up 5 bases and J gave up 7 bases, with 12 bases separating them. The germline gives CDR1 MGHRA, CDR2 YSYEKL. CDR3 length: 13 amino acids. The CDR3 spells CASSTREGQPQHF. CDR3 nucleotide sequence: TGCGCCAGCAGCACCAGGGAGGGGCAGCCCCAGCATTTT.

In its sample, this clone was seen a few times. This chain connects TRBV9 to TRBJ2-2; 8 nucleotides align to TRBD2. Per germline, CDR1 SGDLS and CDR2 YYNGEE. Trimming at V came to 4 bases and at J to 3 bases, leaving 11 bases not matched to a gene. This CDR3 comprises 17 residues. In DNA, the CDR3 is TGTGCCAGCAGCCCAAGGACTAGCCGGGGGGACACCGGGGAGCTGTTTTTT. Its translation is CASSPRTSRGDTGELFF.